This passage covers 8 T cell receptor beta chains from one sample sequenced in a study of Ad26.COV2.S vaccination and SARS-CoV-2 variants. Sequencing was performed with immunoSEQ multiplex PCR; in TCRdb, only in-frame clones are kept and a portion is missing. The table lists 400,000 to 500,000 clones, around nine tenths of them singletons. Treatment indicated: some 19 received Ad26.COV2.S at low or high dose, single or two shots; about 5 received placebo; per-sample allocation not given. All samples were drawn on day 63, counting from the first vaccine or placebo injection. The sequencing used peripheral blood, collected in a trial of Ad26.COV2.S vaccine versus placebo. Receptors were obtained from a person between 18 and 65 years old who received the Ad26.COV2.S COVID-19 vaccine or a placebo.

This chain's CDR3 is CASSLASPGQTSYEQYF. CDR3 sequence (DNA): TGTGCCAGCAGTTTGGCCAGTCCCGGACAGACCTCCTACGAGCAGTACTTC. This chain connects TRBV27 to TRBJ2-7; perhaps TRBD1 as D (6 bases). Looked up from germline, CDR1 is MNHEY and CDR2 is SMNVEV (reference sequence). V gave up 3 bases and J gave up 0 bases, with 18 bases separating them. The CDR3 runs to 17 residues.

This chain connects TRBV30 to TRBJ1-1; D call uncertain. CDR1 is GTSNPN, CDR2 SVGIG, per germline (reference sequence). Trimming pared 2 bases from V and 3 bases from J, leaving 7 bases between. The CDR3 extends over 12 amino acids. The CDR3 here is CAWSLGYTEAFF. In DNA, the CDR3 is TGTGCCTGGAGTTTGGGATACACTGAAGCTTTCTTT.

The chain's CDR3 is CASSQPRQGARETQYF. The CDR3 DNA reads TGCGCCAGCAGCCAACCGCGACAGGGGGCCAGGGAGACCCAGTACTTC. The rearrangement joins TRBV4-1 to TRBJ2-5, with 10 bases lining up with TRBD1. This CDR3 comprises 16 residues. CDR1 MGHRA and CDR2 YSYEKL come from the germline V gene. Unmatched junction bases numbered 8, after V lost 2 bases and J lost 5 bases.

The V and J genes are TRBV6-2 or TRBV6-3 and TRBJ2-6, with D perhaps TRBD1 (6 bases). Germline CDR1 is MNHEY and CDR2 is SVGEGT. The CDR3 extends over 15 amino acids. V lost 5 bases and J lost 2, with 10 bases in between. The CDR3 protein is CASSRGDTGANVLTF. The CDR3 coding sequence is TGTGCCAGCAGTAGAGGGGACACTGGGGCCAACGTCCTGACTTTC.

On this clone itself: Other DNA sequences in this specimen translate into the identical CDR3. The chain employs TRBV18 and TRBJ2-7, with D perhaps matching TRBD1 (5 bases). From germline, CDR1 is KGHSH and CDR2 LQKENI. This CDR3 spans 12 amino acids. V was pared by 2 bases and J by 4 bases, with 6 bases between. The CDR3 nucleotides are TGTGCCAGCTCACCAAGGGGTTACGAGCAGTACTTC. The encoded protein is CASSPRGYEQYF.

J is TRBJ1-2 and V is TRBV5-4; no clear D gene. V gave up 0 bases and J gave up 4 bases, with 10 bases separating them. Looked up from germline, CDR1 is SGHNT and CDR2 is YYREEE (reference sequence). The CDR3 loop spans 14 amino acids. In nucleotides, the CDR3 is TGTGCCAGCAGCTTGGGCCAGTTAAGCTATGGCTACACCTTC. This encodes CASSLGQLSYGYTF.

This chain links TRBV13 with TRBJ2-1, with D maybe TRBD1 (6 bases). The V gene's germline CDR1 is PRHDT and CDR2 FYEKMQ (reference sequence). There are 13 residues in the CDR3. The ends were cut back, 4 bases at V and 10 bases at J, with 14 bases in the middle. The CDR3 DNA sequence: TGTGCCAGCAGCTCCTACAGGGTCCGGGAGCAGTTCTTC. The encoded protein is CASSSYRVREQFF.

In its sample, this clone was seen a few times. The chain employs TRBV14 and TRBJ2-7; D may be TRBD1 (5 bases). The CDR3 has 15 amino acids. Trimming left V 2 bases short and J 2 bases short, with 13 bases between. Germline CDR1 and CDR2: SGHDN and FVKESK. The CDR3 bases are TGTGCCAGCAGCCAATGGGGCGACAGAGCCTACGAGCAGTACTTC. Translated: CASSQWGDRAYEQYF.